Sequencing of this T cell receptor (beta chain) was carried out in a study of T cells in Graves' hyperthyroidism and ophthalmopathy. Study-wide results and limits: Ophthalmopathy was predicted by the model a median of about 6.7 months ahead of onset. Most thyroid clonotypes that were expanded above 0.001 also turned up in blood.

This CDR3 region has 17 residues. Trimming at V came to 1 base and at J to 3 bases, leaving 3 bases not matched to a gene. In germline, CDR1 is MGHRA, CDR2 YSYEKL. Predating any ophthalmopathy symptoms, the blood sample was taken at first hyperthyroidism diagnosis. Fresh peripheral blood, 8 to 10 ml, was the source of the PBMCs. RNA transcripts served as the template for amplifying TCR beta CDR3 regions. The study used the HTBI primer set for a first-round RT-PCR of the TCR CDR3. TCRdb reanalysed the multiplex PCR reads using MiXCR and keeps one entry per CDR3 protein. The sample includes 730,000 or so distinct CDR3 sequences, approximately 19% of them seen just once. Details on this clonotype: The antigen is undetermined.

This TCR was sampled from a woman in her forties or fifties with Graves' hyperthyroidism that later progressed to Graves' ophthalmopathy. The chain is built from TRBV4-1 and TRBJ2-2; 12 bases are a match to TRBD1. Sequencing was done on a sample of blood. The CDR3 region is CASSQGGQGAYTGELFF. The CDR3 region has the DNA TGCGCCAGCAGCCAAGGGGGACAGGGGGCGTACACCGGGGAGCTGTTTTTT.